This T cell receptor beta chain was identified in a study of breast tumors, draining lymph nodes, adjacent tissues. Broader study findings: Data only fit, rather than demonstrated, lymph node origin of most tumor T cells. Tumor TCR diversity was below lymph nodes but above nontumor tissue. Compared with basal-like, luminal-like tumors shared significantly more repertoire with nontumor tissue.

TCRdb reanalysed the multiplex PCR reads using MiXCR and keeps one entry per CDR3 protein. This table has fewer than 30,000 distinct CDR3 sequences, 68% appearing once. Germline V gene sequence: CDR1 DFQATT, CDR2 SNEGSKA (reference sequence). The length of the CDR3 is 11 residues. J was trimmed by 7 bases and V by 5 bases; bases with no gene match: 4. This clonotype was seen a handful of times. Antigen unknown. This receptor was obtained from a female donor with breast cancer. Some clones in this sample may be carry-over from other donors' samples. This chain links TRBV20-1 with TRBJ1-2; 7 bases align to TRBD1. Sequenced sample: tumor-adjacent breast tissue. CDR3 nucleotides: TGCAGTGCTGTCGCAGGGGGTGGCTACACCTTC. It specifies CSAVAGGGYTF.